The clone carrying this T cell receptor (beta chain) was observed a handful of times. Its antigen is currently unknown. The data were obtained in a study of cytomegalovirus exposure and HLA in healthy donors. At the level of the study: Early on, a data release was issued that held 80 million or so unique TCRs from HLA-typed donors.

The CDR3 is 16 residues long. Germline assignment: CDR1 LNHDA and CDR2 SQIVND (reference sequence). V dropped 3 bases and J dropped 3; count of bases not matched to a gene: 8. General study results and limits: As was reported, the HLA-A and HLA-B alleles of most subjects were accurately predicted from TCR beta sequences.

The study ran its PCR with 60 Vbeta and 13 Jbeta primers. Assay used: immunoSEQ multiplex PCR; TCRdb lists only in-frame clones, some missing. The table has about 82,000 clones, around 10% seen once. V usage is TRBV19 and J usage is TRBJ2-7; 10 positions agree with TRBD1. This sequence originates from a man in his 60s in good health and CMV-seropositive. Sequenced material: PBMCs. In nucleotides, the CDR3 is TGTGCCAGTAGTATGCCCGGACAGGGGGAAGGCTACGAGCAGTACTTC. It encodes CASSMPGQGEGYEQYF.